These 11 T cell receptor beta chains share one sample of origin, sequenced in a study of regulatory T cells in long-lasting Graves disease. Time point meaning: persistent/refractory GD, antithyroid drugs over 5 years with positive TRAb. TCR sequences were obtained from RNA taken from PBMCs. Construction of TCR beta libraries relied on iRepertoire HTBI primers and on Arm-PCR targeting CDR3 regions. MiXCR, run by TCRdb on the multiplex PCR reads, gives a single entry per CDR3 protein. The sample lists about 460,000 distinct CDR3 sequences; roughly 23% were seen once. Sequenced material: peripheral blood mononuclear cells (PBMCs), taken when the disease was refractory, from a patient treated with antithyroid drugs. Every receptor here comes from a female donor with Graves disease.

Points on this clonotype: Since a much larger clone is just one base distant, this may be a read error. The chain carries TRBV6-1 and TRBJ2-6; perhaps TRBD1 as D (5 bases). Germline CDR1 MNHNS, CDR2 SASEGT. The CDR3 totals 16 residues. The CDR3 DNA sequence: TGTGCCAGCAGTACCGAAACAGGTTTTGGGGCCAACGTCCCGACTTTC. This encodes CASSTETGFGANVPTF.

This clonotype was seen only a few times. The rearrangement uses TRBV28 and TRBJ1-4; TRBD1 might be the D (5 bases). Between the trimmed V and J ends, which lost 4 bases and 10 bases, there was a span of 22 bases. The V gene's germline CDR1 is MDHEN and CDR2 SYDVKM. CDR3 length: 16 residues. The CDR3 loop is CASSSTRTYPIGKLFF. In DNA, the CDR3 is TGTGCCAGCAGTTCGACGAGGACATATCCCATTGGAAAACTGTTTTTT.

This clonotype was recorded at least ten times. The chain combines TRBV12-3 or TRBV12-4 with TRBJ1-2; 10 nucleotides match TRBD1. The ends lost 5 bases at V and 4 bases at J; junction bases unmatched: 4. The CDR3 extends over 14 amino acids. As DNA, the CDR3 is TGTGCCAGCAGTGCGGGACAGGGGAGCTATGGCTACACCTTC. Translation: CASSAGQGSYGYTF.

DNA of the CDR3: TGCAGCGCCGAGACAGGGCTTGAAGCTTTCTTT. This sequence encodes CSAETGLEAFF. V and J are TRBV29-1 and TRBJ1-1; 7 nucleotides align to TRBD1. J lost 7 bases, V lost 7 bases, and 6 bases had no gene match. Germline V gene sequence: CDR1 SQVTM, CDR2 ANQGSEA. The CDR3 is 11 residues long.

This clonotype was found a few times. The chain has TRBV15 and TRBJ1-4; D is unclear. The V end lost 4 bases, the J end lost 5 bases, and 11 bases lay between the germline ends. This CDR3 is 14 amino acids long. Germline V gives CDR1 LNHNV, CDR2 YYDKDF (reference sequence). CDR3 sequence: CATSKGPLNEKLFF. CDR3 bases: TGTGCCACCAGCAAAGGCCCTCTAAATGAAAAACTGTTTTTT.

The chain carries TRBV30 and TRBJ2-5; D unresolved. Germline CDR1 reads GTSNPN; CDR2 reads SVGIG (reference sequence). The V gene lost 3 bases and the J gene lost 7 bases, with 15 bases spanning the gap. This CDR3 is built from 13 residues. CDR3 amino acids: CAWRFPPGSTQYF. Written as DNA, the CDR3 is TGTGCCTGGAGGTTTCCCCCCGGATCGACCCAGTACTTC.

This clonotype has more than one count but fewer than ten. The V and J genes are TRBV20-1 and TRBJ1-1; 11 bases agree with TRBD1. The J segment lost 6 bases and the V segment lost 6 bases, leaving 3 bases of the junction unmatched. Germline V lookup: CDR1 DFQATT, CDR2 SNEGSKA (reference sequence). There are 12 residues in the CDR3. The CDR3 DNA is TGCAGTGCGGACAGGGGGCTGGCTGAAGCTTTCTTT. Translated: CSADRGLAEAFF.

This clonotype was picked up a small number of times. This chain uses TRBV28 with TRBJ2-5; the D is unclear. The CDR3 has 16 amino acids. Germline V gene data show CDR1 as MDHEN and CDR2 as SYDVKM. V shed 5 bases and J shed 5 bases, with 21 bases lying between them. The CDR3 DNA reads as TGTGCCAGCAGTCCCCCCGGGCTTGGTAGTTTTGAGACCCAGTACTTC. This sequence encodes CASSPPGLGSFETQYF.

The chain links TRBV5-6 to TRBJ1-5; 7 bases map to TRBD1. The ends lost 5 bases at V and 6 bases at J; junction bases unmatched: 8. Germline CDR1 reads SGHDT; CDR2 reads YYEEEE. The CDR3 runs to 14 residues. Written as DNA, the CDR3 is TGTGCCAGCAGACGGACAGGCACTGGTCAGCCCCAGCATTTT. It is translated as CASRRTGTGQPQHF.

A few counts support this clonotype. V is TRBV19 and J is TRBJ1-2; 9 bases map to TRBD1. Germline values: CDR1 LNHDA, CDR2 SQIVND (reference sequence). This CDR3 spans 13 amino acids. The V gene end was trimmed by 10 bases and the J gene end by 8 bases; junction bases not matched to a gene: 11. DNA of the CDR3: TGTGCCACGTTAAACAGGGGGCTGGGCGGCTACACCTTC. Its translation is CATLNRGLGGYTF.

This clonotype was observed at least ten times. This chain connects TRBV2 to TRBJ1-5, with 7 bases lining up with TRBD1. V lost 3 bases and J lost 3; bases outside the gene matches: 5. Per germline, CDR1 SNHLY and CDR2 FYNNEI. CDR3 length: 15 amino acids. CDR3 sequence (DNA): TGTGCCAGCAGTGATACAGGGGCCCTCAATCAGCCCCAGCATTTT. Its translation: CASSDTGALNQPQHF.